A selection of T cell receptor beta chains follows, all from one sample in a study of radiation and T cells in renal cell carcinoma. Method: immunoSEQ multiplex PCR; TCRdb's copy keeps in-frame clones and lacks some. Among 150,000 or so clones listed, approximately 90% were seen once. The specimen was blood, collected from a patient whose treatment included radiotherapy and nephrectomy. The receptors were sampled from a woman aged 70-85 years with renal cell carcinoma. Both conserved end residues are part of each CDR3. Fields, in order: CDR3 length, D gene, V gene, clone size, J gene, CDR3 DNA, CDR3 protein. The D gene is left open where the match is weak. Clone size is shown for a subset of rows, as once, few, many or a class of expanded clone.

>12|NA|TRBV15|few|TRBJ1-5
TGTGCCACCAGCAGTGGCAATCAGCCCCAGCATTTT
CATSSGNQPQHF
>18|TRBD2|TRBV5-6|NA|TRBJ2-3
TGTGCCAGCACCTCGACTAGCGGGGAATTTGGTGGCACAGATACGCAGTATTTT
CASTSTSGEFGGTDTQYF
>15|NA|TRBV7-5|NA|TRBJ1-4
TGTGCCAGCCAGGGGGTAGCTGTGTACGATGAAAAACTGTTTTTT
CASQGVAVYDEKLFF
>13|TRBD1|TRBV14|NA|TRBJ1-1
TGTGCCAGCAGCCCCGACAGGGGGCTCGGAGCTTTCTTT
CASSPDRGLGAFF
>15|TRBD2|TRBV27|NA|TRBJ2-3
TGTGCCAGCAGCTTAGCGGGGGGGAGCACAGATACGCAGTATTTT
CASSLAGGSTDTQYF
>15|NA|TRBV2|NA|TRBJ1-1
TGTGCCAGCAGTGAGTACAGGGTTAAACAGACTGAAGCTTTCTTT
CASSEYRVKQTEAFF
>16|NA|TRBV5-8|NA|TRBJ2-2
TGTGCCAGCAGCTTGGCTGGACGGGGCGAAACCGGGGAGCTGTTTTTT
CASSLAGRGETGELFF
>16|NA|TRBV14|NA|TRBJ1-1
TGTGCCAGCAGCCAAGGTTCTCTTCGTAGGAACACTGAAGCTTTCTTT
CASSQGSLRRNTEAFF
>17|TRBD2|TRBV5-1|NA|TRBJ2-5
TGCGCCAGCAGCCTAGGACTAGCGGGGGGGACTCAAGAGACCCAGTACTTC
CASSLGLAGGTQETQYF
>13|NA|TRBV11-3|NA|TRBJ1-6
TGTGCCAGCAGCTTAGTGCCGGGTTCACCCCTCCACTTT
CASSLVPGSPLHF
>15|NA|TRBV7-6|NA|TRBJ1-3
TGTGCCAGCAGTAAAGACCAGGGATCTGGAAACACCATATATTTT
CASSKDQGSGNTIYF
>15|NA|TRBV28|once|TRBJ2-7
TGTGCCAGCAGTTTGGGTGGGGGAAGGTCCTACGAGCAGTACTTC
CASSLGGGRSYEQYF
>14|TRBD2|TRBV4-1|NA|TRBJ2-5
TGCGCCAGCAGCCAGCAAGGGCTAGCGGGGGTCCCATACTTC
CASSQQGLAGVPYF
>15|NA|TRBV7-6|NA|TRBJ2-1
TGTGCCAGCAGCTTAAATTGGACGGCTCGAAATGAGCAGTTCTTC
CASSLNWTARNEQFF
>14|NA|TRBV7-2|NA|TRBJ2-5
TGTGCCAGCAGCTTAGGGGCGGGGCAAGAGACCCAGTACTTC
CASSLGAGQETQYF
>14|NA|TRBV6-6|NA|TRBJ1-5
TGTGCCAGCAGTCCCGGTGGGGTCGGCCAGCCCCAGCATTTT
CASSPGGVGQPQHF
>15|NA|TRBV4-1|NA|TRBJ1-3
TGCGCCAGCAGCCGTCAACAGAGCTCTGGAAACACCATATATTTT
CASSRQQSSGNTIYF
>16|TRBD2|TRBV11-1|once|TRBJ2-5
TGTGCCAGCAGCCGAACCGGACTAGCACACCAAGAGACCCAGTACTTC
CASSRTGLAHQETQYF
>14|NA|TRBV4-3|once|TRBJ1-1
TGCGCCAGCAGCCAAGATCGCGTGGGAACTGAAGCTTTCTTT
CASSQDRVGTEAFF
>11|NA|TRBV21-1|few|TRBJ1-6
TGTGCCAGCAGCCGCAACCCACCCCTCCACTTT
CASSRNPPLHF
>12|NA|TRBV9|NA|TRBJ2-1
TGTGCCAGCAGCGTAGTTGGGCGGGAGCAGTTCTTC
CASSVVGREQFF
>14|NA|TRBV5-4|NA|TRBJ2-3
TGTGCCAGCAGGACCGCTCTTCCCACAGATACGCAGTATTTT
CASRTALPTDTQYF
>15|NA|TRBV7-9|NA|TRBJ1-1
TGTGCCAGCAGCTTACGCCAGACAGGAAACACTGAAGCTTTCTTT
CASSLRQTGNTEAFF
>16|TRBD1|TRBV7-8|many|TRBJ1-6
TGTGCCAGCAGCTCCTATCCTACAGGGGTCTATTCACCCCTCCACTTT
CASSSYPTGVYSPLHF
>13|NA|TRBV6-5|NA|TRBJ1-1
TGTGCCAGCAGTTACTCCCAGAACACTGAAGCTTTCTTT
CASSYSQNTEAFF
>15|NA|TRBV6-1|NA|TRBJ2-3
TGTGCCAGCAGTGATCTAGCCACTTCAACAGATACGCAGTATTTT
CASSDLATSTDTQYF
>15|NA|TRBV7-8|NA|TRBJ1-5
TGTGCCAGCAGCTTAGCTGGGGTTGGGAATCAGCCCCAGCATTTT
CASSLAGVGNQPQHF
>13|NA|TRBV11-2|NA|TRBJ1-1
TGTGCCAGCAGCTTAAAGGCGAACACTGAAGCTTTCTTT
CASSLKANTEAFF
>16|TRBD2|TRBV9|NA|TRBJ2-1
TGTGCCAGCAGCCCACTGGGACTAGCGGGGGCCAATGAGCAGTTCTTC
CASSPLGLAGANEQFF
>17|NA|TRBV9|NA|TRBJ2-3
TGTGCCAGCAGCCCGTCGACAGTACCTCGGAGCACAGATACGCAGTATTTT
CASSPSTVPRSTDTQYF
>16|TRBD1|TRBV10-3|NA|TRBJ1-2
TGTGCCATCAGGTTTACCGGGACAGGACCAAACTATGGCTACACCTTC
CAIRFTGTGPNYGYTF
>15|TRBD2|TRBV6-5|NA|TRBJ2-3
TGTGCCAGCAGCAACTGGGGGGGTAGCACAGATACGCAGTATTTT
CASSNWGGSTDTQYF
>14|NA|TRBV6-5|NA|TRBJ1-2
TGTGCCAGCAGTTACAAAGCCCCCAACTATGGCTACACCTTC
CASSYKAPNYGYTF
>15|TRBD2|TRBV19|once|TRBJ2-1
TGTGCCAGTAGTATTAACGGGGGAGGGTACAATGAGCAGTTCTTC
CASSINGGGYNEQFF
>12|NA|TRBV15|NA|TRBJ2-7
TGTGCCACCGGGGGGCAATCCTACGAGCAGTACTTC
CATGGQSYEQYF
>11|NA|TRBV29-1|NA|TRBJ2-4
TGCAGCGTTGAAGTCCGGAACATTCAGTACTTC
CSVEVRNIQYF
>15|TRBD2|TRBV4-3|NA|TRBJ2-2
TGCGCCAGCAGCCCTAGCGGGGGGGCGGTCGGGGAGCTGTTTTTT
CASSPSGGAVGELFF
>14|TRBD2|TRBV19|NA|TRBJ2-7
TGTGCCAGTAGTGCGCCGGGAGGATACTACGAGCAGTACTTC
CASSAPGGYYEQYF
>15|NA|TRBV7-2|few|TRBJ1-1
TGTGCCAGCAGCTCCGGACTTCTCGGTAACACTGAAGCTTTCTTT
CASSSGLLGNTEAFF
>14|NA|TRBV9|NA|TRBJ2-1
TGTGCCAGCACCGAAGACCCCTGGGGCAATGAGCAGTTCTTC
CASTEDPWGNEQFF
>14|NA|TRBV9|NA|TRBJ2-7
TGTGCCAGCAGCGGTTGGGACAAGCCCTACGAGCAGTACTTC
CASSGWDKPYEQYF
>14|TRBD1|TRBV5-1|NA|TRBJ1-2
TGCGCCAGCAGCTTGAACAGGGGTCAGTATGGCTACACCTTC
CASSLNRGQYGYTF
>15|NA|TRBV9|NA|TRBJ2-7
TGTGCCAGCAGCCCAACCACAGGGCGGGGAACCGGAAAGTACTTC
CASSPTTGRGTGKYF
>15|NA|TRBV19|NA|TRBJ2-7
TGTGCCAGTAGCCGAGGGGGTATAGGTTTCTACGAGCAGTACTTC
CASSRGGIGFYEQYF
>15|TRBD1|TRBV18|NA|TRBJ2-1
TGTGCCAGCTCCCGCTCGGGACAGGGGGACAATGAGCAGTTCTTC
CASSRSGQGDNEQFF
>15|NA|TRBV5-4|NA|TRBJ1-1
TGTGCCAGCAGCCCCCCGCGAGGGCTTTACACTGAAGCTTTCTTT
CASSPPRGLYTEAFF
>14|TRBD2|TRBV19|NA|TRBJ2-7
TGTGCCAGTAGTATAGAGCCGGGAGGCTACGAGCAGTACTTC
CASSIEPGGYEQYF
>15|NA|TRBV7-2|NA|TRBJ2-7
TGTGCCAGCAGCTTACAGGGCTCAGGGACCTACGAGCAGTACTTC
CASSLQGSGTYEQYF
>14|NA|TRBV6-1|once|TRBJ1-3
TGTGCCAGCAGCCCCTACGCAAATAGAAACACCATATATTTT
CASSPYANRNTIYF
>14|TRBD1|TRBV6-1|NA|TRBJ2-7
TGTGCCAGCACCCCGGGACAGGGGTTCCACGAGCAGTACTTC
CASTPGQGFHEQYF
>10|NA|TRBV6-1|NA|TRBJ2-7
TGTGCCAGTCTGGGTTACGAGCAGTACTTC
CASLGYEQYF
>15|TRBD1|TRBV19|NA|TRBJ1-3
TGTGCCAGTAGTATTTACGGGACAGCTGGAAACACCATATATTTT
CASSIYGTAGNTIYF
>14|TRBD2|TRBV7-2|NA|TRBJ2-7
TGTGCCAGCAGCCGTGCGGGGGGGCGTGACGAGCAGTACTTC
CASSRAGGRDEQYF
>15|NA|TRBV5-1|NA|TRBJ2-1
TGCGCCAGCAGCTTGGGGTCGGCCTCCTACAATGAGCAGTTCTTC
CASSLGSASYNEQFF
>14|NA|TRBV10-1|few|TRBJ1-6
TGCGCCAGCAGCCCCGGTCAGGGATTATCACCCCTCCACTTT
CASSPGQGLSPLHF
>14|NA|TRBV28|NA|TRBJ1-2
TGTGCCAGCGGACCACAGATTTCTGACTATGGCTACACCTTC
CASGPQISDYGYTF
>15|NA|TRBV4-3|NA|TRBJ1-6
TGCGCCAGCAGCCAAGATAGGCAACCCAGTTCACCCCTCCACTTT
CASSQDRQPSSPLHF
>14|NA|TRBV5-4|NA|TRBJ1-6
TGTGCCAGCAGCCCGTGGGGGTCGAATTCACCCCTCCACTTT
CASSPWGSNSPLHF
>19|TRBD2|TRBV4-2|NA|TRBJ2-2
TGTGCCAGCAGCCAAAGGAGACCGGGACTAGCGGGATCCACCGGGGAGCTGTTTTTT
CASSQRRPGLAGSTGELFF
>13|TRBD1|TRBV6-1|few|TRBJ2-3
TGTGCCAGCAGCGAAAACAGGGGGGATACGCAGTATTTT
CASSENRGDTQYF